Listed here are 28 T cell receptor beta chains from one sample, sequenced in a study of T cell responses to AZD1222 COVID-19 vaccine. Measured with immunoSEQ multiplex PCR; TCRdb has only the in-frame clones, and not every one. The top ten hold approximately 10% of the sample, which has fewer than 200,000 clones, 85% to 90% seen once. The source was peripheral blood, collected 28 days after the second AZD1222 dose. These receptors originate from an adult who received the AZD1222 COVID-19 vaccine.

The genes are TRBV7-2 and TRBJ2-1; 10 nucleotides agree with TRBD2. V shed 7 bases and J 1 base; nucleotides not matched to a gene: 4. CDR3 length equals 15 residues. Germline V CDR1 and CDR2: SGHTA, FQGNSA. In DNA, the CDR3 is TGTGCCAGCATCAGAGCGGGGGGGTCCTACAATGAGCAGTTCTTC. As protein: CASIRAGGSYNEQFF.

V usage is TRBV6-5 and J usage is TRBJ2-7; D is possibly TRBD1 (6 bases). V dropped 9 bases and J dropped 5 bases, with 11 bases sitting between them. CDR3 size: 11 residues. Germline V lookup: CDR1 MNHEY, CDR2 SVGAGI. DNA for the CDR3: TGTGCCAGTACAGGGTTAGACGAGCAGTACTTC. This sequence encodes CASTGLDEQYF.

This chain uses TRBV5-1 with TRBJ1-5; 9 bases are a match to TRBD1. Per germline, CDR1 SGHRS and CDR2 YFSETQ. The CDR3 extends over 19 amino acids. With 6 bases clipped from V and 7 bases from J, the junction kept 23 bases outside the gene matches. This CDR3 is CASTHPLRTGTGTEQPQHF. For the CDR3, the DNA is TGCGCCAGCACCCACCCTTTACGGACGGGGACAGGGACGGAACAGCCCCAGCATTTT. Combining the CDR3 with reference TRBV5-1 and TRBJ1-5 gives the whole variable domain KAGVTQTPRYLIKTRGQQVTLSCSPISGHRSVSWYQQTPGQGLQFLFEYFSETQRNKGNFPGRFSGRQFSNSRSEMNVSTLELGDSALYLCASTHPLRTGTGTEQPQHFGDGTRLSIL.

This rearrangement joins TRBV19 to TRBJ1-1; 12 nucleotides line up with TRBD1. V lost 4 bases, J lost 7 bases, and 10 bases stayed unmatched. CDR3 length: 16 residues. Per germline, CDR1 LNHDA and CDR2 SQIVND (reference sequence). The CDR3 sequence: CASSRDRGPSGSEAFF. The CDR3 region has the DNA TGTGCCAGTAGTAGGGACAGGGGGCCGTCGGGCAGTGAAGCTTTCTTT.

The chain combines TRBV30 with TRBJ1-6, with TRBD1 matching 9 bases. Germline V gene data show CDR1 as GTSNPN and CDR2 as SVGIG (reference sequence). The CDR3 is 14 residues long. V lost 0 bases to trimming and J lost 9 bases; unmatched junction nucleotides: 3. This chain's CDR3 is CAWSVGQGISPLHF. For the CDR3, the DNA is TGTGCCTGGAGTGTTGGACAGGGGATTTCACCCCTCCACTTT.

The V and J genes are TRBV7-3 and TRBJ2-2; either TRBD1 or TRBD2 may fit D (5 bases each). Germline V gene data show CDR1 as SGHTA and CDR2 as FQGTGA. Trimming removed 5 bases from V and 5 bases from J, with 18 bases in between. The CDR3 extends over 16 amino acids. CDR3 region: CASSPSTGRGTGELFF. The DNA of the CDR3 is TGTGCCAGCAGCCCGTCCACAGGTCGCGGGACCGGGGAGCTGTTTTTT.

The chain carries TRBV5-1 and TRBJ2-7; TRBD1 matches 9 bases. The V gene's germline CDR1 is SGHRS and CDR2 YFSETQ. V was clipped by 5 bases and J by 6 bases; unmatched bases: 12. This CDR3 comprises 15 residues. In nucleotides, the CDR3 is TGCGCCAGCAGTCGTGAGGGACAGGGTGTGGGCGAGCAGTACTTC. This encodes CASSREGQGVGEQYF.

The CDR3, as DNA: TGTGCCAGCAGCTTAGACACCGGGGTTGGAAACACCATATATTTT. Residues: CASSLDTGVGNTIYF. This sequence joins TRBV11-2 and TRBJ1-3; no clear D gene. Germline V gene lookup returns CDR1 SGHAT and CDR2 FQNNGV. The CDR3 contains 15 residues. Between the trimmed V and J ends, which lost 0 bases and 3 bases, there was a span of 9 bases.

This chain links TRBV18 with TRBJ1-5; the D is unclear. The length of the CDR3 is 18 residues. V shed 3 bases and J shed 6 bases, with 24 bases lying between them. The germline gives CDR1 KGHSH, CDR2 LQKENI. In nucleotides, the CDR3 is TGTGCCAGCTCACCGATTGACCTTGTTGGGAGATGGGGTCAGCCCCAGCATTTT. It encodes CASSPIDLVGRWGQPQHF.

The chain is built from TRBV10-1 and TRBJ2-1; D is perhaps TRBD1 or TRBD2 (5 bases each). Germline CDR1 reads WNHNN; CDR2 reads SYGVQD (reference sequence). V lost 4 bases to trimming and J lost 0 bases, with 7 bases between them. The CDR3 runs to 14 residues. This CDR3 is CASSGGTSYNEQFF. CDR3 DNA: TGCGCCAGCAGTGGGGGGACCTCCTACAATGAGCAGTTCTTC.

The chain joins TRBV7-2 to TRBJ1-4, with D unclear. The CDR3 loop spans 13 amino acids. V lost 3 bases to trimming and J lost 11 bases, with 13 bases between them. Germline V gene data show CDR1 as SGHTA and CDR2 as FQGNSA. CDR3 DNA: TGTGCCAGCAGCTTTTCCTCCGGGCCGAAACTGTTTTTT. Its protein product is CASSFSSGPKLFF.

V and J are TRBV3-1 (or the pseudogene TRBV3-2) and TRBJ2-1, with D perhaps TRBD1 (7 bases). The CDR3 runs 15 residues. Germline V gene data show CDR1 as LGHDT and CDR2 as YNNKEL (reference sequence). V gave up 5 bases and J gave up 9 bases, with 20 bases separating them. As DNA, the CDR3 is TGTGCCAGCAGCAAACGACAGGGATACGGGGGTGAGCAGTTCTTC. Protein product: CASSKRQGYGGEQFF.

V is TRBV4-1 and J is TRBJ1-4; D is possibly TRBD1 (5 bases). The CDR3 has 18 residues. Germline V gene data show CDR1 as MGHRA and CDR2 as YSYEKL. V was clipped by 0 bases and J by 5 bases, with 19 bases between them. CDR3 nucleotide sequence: TGCGCCAGCAGCCAAGATCGCGGGACGGCGTCCTTAAATGAAAAACTGTTTTTT. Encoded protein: CASSQDRGTASLNEKLFF.

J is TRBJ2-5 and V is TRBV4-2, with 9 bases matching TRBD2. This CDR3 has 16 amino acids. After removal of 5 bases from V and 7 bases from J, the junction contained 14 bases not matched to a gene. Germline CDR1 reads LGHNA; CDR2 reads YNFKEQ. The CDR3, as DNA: TGTGCCAGCAGCTCCGGGACTAGCATTGGCGAGGGGACCCAGTACTTC. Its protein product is CASSSGTSIGEGTQYF.

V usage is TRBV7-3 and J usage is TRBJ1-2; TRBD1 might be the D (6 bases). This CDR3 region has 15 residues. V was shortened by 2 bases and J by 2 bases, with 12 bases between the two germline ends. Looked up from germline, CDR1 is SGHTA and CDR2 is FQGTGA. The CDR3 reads CASSLGGGGNYGYTF. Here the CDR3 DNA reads TGTGCCAGCAGCTTAGGAGGGGGTGGAAACTATGGCTACACCTTC.

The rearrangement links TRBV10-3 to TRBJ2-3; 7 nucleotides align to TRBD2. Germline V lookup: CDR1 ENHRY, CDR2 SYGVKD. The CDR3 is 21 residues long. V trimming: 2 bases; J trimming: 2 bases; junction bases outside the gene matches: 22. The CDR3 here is CAISESSKVRRGLLDTDTQYF. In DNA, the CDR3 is TGTGCCATCAGTGAGAGTAGTAAGGTTCGTAGGGGACTATTAGACACAGATACGCAGTATTTT.

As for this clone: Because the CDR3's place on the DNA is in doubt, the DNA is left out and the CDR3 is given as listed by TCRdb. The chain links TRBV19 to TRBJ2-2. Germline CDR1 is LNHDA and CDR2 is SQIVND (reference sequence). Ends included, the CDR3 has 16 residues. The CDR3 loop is CASSTSGWGNTGELFF.

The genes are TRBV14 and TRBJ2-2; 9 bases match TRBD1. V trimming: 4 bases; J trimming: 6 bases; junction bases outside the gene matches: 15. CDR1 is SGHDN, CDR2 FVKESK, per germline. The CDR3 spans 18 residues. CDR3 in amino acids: CASSPRQGVFSLSGELFF. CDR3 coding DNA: TGTGCCAGCAGCCCGCGACAGGGGGTTTTTTCACTGTCCGGGGAGCTGTTTTTT. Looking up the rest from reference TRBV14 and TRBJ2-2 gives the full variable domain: EAGVTQFPSHSVIEKGQTVTLRCDPISGHDNLYWYRRVMGKEIKFLLHFVKESKQDESGMPNNRFLAERTGGTYSTLKVQPAELEDSGVYFCASSPRQGVFSLSGELFFGEGSRLTVL.

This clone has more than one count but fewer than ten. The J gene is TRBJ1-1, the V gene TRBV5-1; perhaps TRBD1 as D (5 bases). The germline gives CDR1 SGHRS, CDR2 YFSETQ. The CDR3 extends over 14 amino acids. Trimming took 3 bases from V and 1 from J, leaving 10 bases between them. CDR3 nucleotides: TGCGCCAGCAGCTGGGGACGGACGAACACTGAAGCTTTCTTT. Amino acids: CASSWGRTNTEAFF.

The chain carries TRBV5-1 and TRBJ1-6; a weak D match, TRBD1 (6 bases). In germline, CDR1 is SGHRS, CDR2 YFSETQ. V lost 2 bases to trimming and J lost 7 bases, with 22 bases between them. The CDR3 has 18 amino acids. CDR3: CASSFKEPAQQGNSPLHF. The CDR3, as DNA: TGCGCCAGCAGCTTTAAGGAACCAGCGCAGCAGGGGAATTCACCCCTCCACTTT. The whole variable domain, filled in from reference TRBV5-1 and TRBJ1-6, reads KAGVTQTPRYLIKTRGQQVTLSCSPISGHRSVSWYQQTPGQGLQFLFEYFSETQRNKGNFPGRFSGRQFSNSRSEMNVSTLELGDSALYLCASSFKEPAQQGNSPLHFGNGTRLTVT.

DNA of the CDR3: TGCGCCAGCAGCAGGGGGCAGGGGGAAAAACTGTTTTTT. It yields the protein CASSRGQGEKLFF. The chain links TRBV5-1 to TRBJ1-4; TRBD1 matches at 7 bases. V shed 4 bases, J shed 8 bases, and the junction held 5 bases outside the gene matches. This CDR3 is built from 13 residues. CDR1 is SGHRS, CDR2 YFSETQ, per germline.

CDR3 sequence (DNA): TGTGCCAGCAGCTCAAGAGACAGGGGTGAGAAGACCCAGTACTTC. This codes for CASSSRDRGEKTQYF. This chain connects TRBV11-1 to TRBJ2-5; 8 nucleotides match TRBD1. CDR1 is SGHAT, CDR2 FQDESV, per germline (reference sequence). V lost 4 bases, J lost 6 bases, and 10 bases stayed unmatched. CDR3 length: 15 amino acids.

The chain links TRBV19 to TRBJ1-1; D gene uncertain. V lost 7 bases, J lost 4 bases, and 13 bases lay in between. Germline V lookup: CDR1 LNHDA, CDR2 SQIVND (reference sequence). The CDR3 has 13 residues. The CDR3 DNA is TGTGCCAGTACCCGACTACCCGGCACTGAAGCTTTCTTT. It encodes CASTRLPGTEAFF.

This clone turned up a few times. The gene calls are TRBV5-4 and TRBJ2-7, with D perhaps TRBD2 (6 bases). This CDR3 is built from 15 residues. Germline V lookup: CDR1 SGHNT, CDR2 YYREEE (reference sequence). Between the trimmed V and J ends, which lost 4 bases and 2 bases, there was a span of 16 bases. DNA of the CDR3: TGTGCCAGCAGCGGGGCGGGGCTGAGGGCCTACGAGCAGTACTTC. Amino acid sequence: CASSGAGLRAYEQYF.

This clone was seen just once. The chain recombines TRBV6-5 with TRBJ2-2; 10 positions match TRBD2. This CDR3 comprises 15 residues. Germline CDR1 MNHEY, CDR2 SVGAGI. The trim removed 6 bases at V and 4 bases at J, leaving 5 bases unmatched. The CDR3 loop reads CASRWTSGLTGELFF. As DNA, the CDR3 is TGTGCCAGCAGGTGGACTAGCGGACTCACCGGGGAGCTGTTTTTT.

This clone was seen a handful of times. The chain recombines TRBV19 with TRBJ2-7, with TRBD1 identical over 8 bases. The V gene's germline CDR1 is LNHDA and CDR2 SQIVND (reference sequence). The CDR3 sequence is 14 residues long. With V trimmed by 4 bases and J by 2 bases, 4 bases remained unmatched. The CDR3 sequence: CASSTGTGPYEQYF. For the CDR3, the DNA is TGTGCCAGTAGTACCGGGACAGGACCCTACGAGCAGTACTTC.

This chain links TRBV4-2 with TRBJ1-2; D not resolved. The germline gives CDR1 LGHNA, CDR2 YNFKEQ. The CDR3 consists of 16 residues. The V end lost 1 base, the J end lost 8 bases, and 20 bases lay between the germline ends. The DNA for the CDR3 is TGTGCCAGCAGCCAAGGCACCGGGAGCCGAGTCAACGGCTACACCTTC. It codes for CASSQGTGSRVNGYTF.

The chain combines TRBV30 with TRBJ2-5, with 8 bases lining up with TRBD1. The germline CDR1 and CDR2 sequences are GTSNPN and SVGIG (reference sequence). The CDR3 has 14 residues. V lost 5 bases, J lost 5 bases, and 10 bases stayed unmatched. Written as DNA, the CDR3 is TGTGCCTGGTGGACAGGGTCCGGTGCGGAGACCCAGTACTTC. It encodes CAWWTGSGAETQYF.